The 26 T cell receptor beta chains in this list originate from one sample, sequenced in a study of multiple sclerosis patients with progressive multifocal leukoencephalopathy. TCRdb's copy holds only in-frame clones and misses some; the assay was immunoSEQ multiplex PCR. Counted here are 30,000 or so clones, over 75% occurring once; the ten biggest clones make up around 1.4%. Time point specified: before natalizumab initiation. The sequenced sample was PBMCs. These receptors originate from a human donor with multiple sclerosis.

The chain recombines TRBV9 with TRBJ1-2, with D possibly being TRBD1 (6 bases). Germline-derived CDR1 and CDR2 are SGDLS and YYNGEE. The CDR3 is 15 amino acids. V gave up 3 bases and J gave up 2 bases, with 14 bases separating them. The CDR3 spells CASSALQGPNYGYTF. CDR3 in DNA: TGTGCCAGCAGCGCGTTACAGGGCCCAAACTATGGCTACACCTTC.

V usage is TRBV5-8 and J usage is TRBJ1-3; no reliable D call. The CDR3 length is 15 residues. Trimming shortened V by 4 bases and J by 4 bases, and 15 bases separated the two germline ends. Per the germline V gene, CDR1 is SGHTS and CDR2 is YDEGEE. CDR3 DNA: TGTGCCAGCAGCATGAGGGTGACACGGGGAAACACCATATATTTT. It specifies CASSMRVTRGNTIYF.

This clone has more than one count but fewer than ten. This chain uses TRBV10-1 with TRBJ1-6, with D possibly matching TRBD1 (5 bases). V was clipped by 2 bases and J by 10 bases, with 12 bases between them. CDR1 is WNHNN and CDR2 is SYGVQD in the germline V gene (reference sequence). The CDR3 consists of 14 residues. CDR3 residues: CASSEGGEDSPLHF. DNA for the CDR3: TGCGCCAGCAGTGAGGGGGGGGAGGACTCACCCCTCCACTTT.

The chain couples TRBV6-5 to TRBJ1-2, with 7 bases that match TRBD1. The CDR3 is 14 residues long. V shed 4 bases and J 2 bases; nucleotides not matched to a gene: 4. CDR1 and CDR2 from the germline V gene are MNHEY and SVGAGI. The CDR3 region is CASSFRQGNYGYTF. CDR3 sequence (DNA): TGTGCCAGCAGTTTCAGACAGGGAAACTATGGCTACACCTTC.

The V and J genes are TRBV28 and TRBJ2-7; 9 bases fit TRBD1. The V gene end was trimmed by 6 bases and the J gene end by 3 bases; junction bases not matched to a gene: 9. Per the germline V gene, CDR1 is MDHEN and CDR2 is SYDVKM. The CDR3 totals 15 residues. In nucleotides, the CDR3 is TGTGCCAGCAGACCACCCCCGGACAGGGGCTACGAGCAGTACTTC. Translation: CASRPPPDRGYEQYF.

The CDR3 sequence: CASSGTGMGNEQFF. The CDR3 DNA reads as TGTGCCAGCAGTGGGACAGGGATGGGCAATGAGCAGTTCTTC. V gene TRBV2 combines with J gene TRBJ2-1; TRBD1 agrees at 8 bases. V trimming: 4 bases; J trimming: 6 bases; junction bases outside the gene matches: 5. CDR1 and CDR2 from the germline V gene are SNHLY and FYNNEI. The CDR3 is 14 amino acids.

The rearrangement uses TRBV28 and TRBJ1-3; 7 positions agree with TRBD1. With 1 base clipped from V and 0 bases from J, the junction kept 6 bases outside the gene matches. The CDR3 runs 17 residues. CDR1 MDHEN and CDR2 SYDVKM come from the germline V gene. The chain's CDR3 is CASSLFSGGVSGNTIYF. Written as DNA, the CDR3 is TGTGCCAGCAGTTTATTTTCAGGGGGGGTCTCTGGAAACACCATATATTTT.

The chain is built from TRBV6-6 and TRBJ1-1, with TRBD1 as a possible D gene (5 bases). Germline V gives CDR1 MNHNY, CDR2 SVGAGI (reference sequence). This CDR3 has 13 residues. Deletions cut 8 bases from V and 1 base from J, with 11 bases between. The chain's CDR3 is CASGKRGNTEAFF. As DNA, the CDR3 is TGTGCCAGCGGTAAGAGGGGGAACACTGAAGCTTTCTTT.

The V and J genes are TRBV9 and TRBJ2-3, with TRBD1 identical over 7 bases. J lost 3 bases, V lost 0 bases, and 4 bases had no gene match. Germline CDR1 is SGDLS and CDR2 is YYNGEE. CDR3 length equals 15 residues. The CDR3 DNA sequence: TGTGCCAGCAGCGTAGAGGGGGCTGGAACAGATACGCAGTATTTT. Translation gives CASSVEGAGTDTQYF.

The chain uses TRBV5-4 and TRBJ1-2; D remains unclear. The CDR3 length is 15 residues. V was pared by 0 bases and J by 0 bases, with 9 bases between. CDR1 and CDR2 from the germline V gene are SGHNT and YYREEE (reference sequence). The CDR3 coding sequence is TGTGCCAGCAGCTTGGATCCAGAAGCTAACTATGGCTACACCTTC. This sequence encodes CASSLDPEANYGYTF.

This chain uses TRBV7-8 with TRBJ1-3; D is possibly TRBD1 (5 bases). The V end was cut by 0 bases, the J end by 0 bases, with 9 bases between. Germline loops: CDR1 SGHVS, CDR2 FQNEAQ. The CDR3 is 16 residues long. The CDR3 loop is CASSLAGTTSGNTIYF. The CDR3 DNA reads TGTGCCAGCAGCTTAGCAGGGACCACCTCTGGAAACACCATATATTTT. Filled out from reference TRBV7-8 and TRBJ1-3, the complete variable domain reads GAGVSQSPRYKVAKRGQDVALRCDPISGHVSLFWYQQALGQGPEFLTYFQNEAQLDKSGLPSDRFFAERPEGSVSTLKIQRTQQEDSAVYLCASSLAGTTSGNTIYFGEGSWLTVV.

The V gene is TRBV5-6, the J gene TRBJ1-2, with a possible D match to TRBD1 (6 bases). Germline V gene data show CDR1 as SGHDT and CDR2 as YYEEEE. Trimming took 3 bases from V and 4 from J, leaving 13 bases between them. This CDR3 is 14 amino acids long. The CDR3 spells CASSSNRVGYGYTF. For the CDR3, the DNA is TGTGCCAGCAGCTCTAACAGGGTTGGCTATGGCTACACCTTC.

The gene calls are TRBV28 and TRBJ1-6, with unresolved D. The germline V gene has CDR1 MDHEN and CDR2 SYDVKM. The V and J ends lost 4 bases and 7 bases respectively, with 11 bases between them. This CDR3 has 14 amino acids. The CDR3 DNA follows: TGTGCCAGCAGTTCACGGGGAGGGAATTCACCCCTCCACTTT. Protein product: CASSSRGGNSPLHF.

The chain is built from TRBV7-9 and TRBJ2-5, with TRBD2 matching 9 bases. Matching the DNA end better, TRBJ2-7 makes the J call doubtful. In germline, CDR1 is SEHNR, CDR2 FQNEAQ (reference sequence). The CDR3 length is 15 residues. The CDR3: CASSLGGRVADEQYF. DNA of the CDR3: TGTGCCAGCAGCTTGGGCGGGAGGGTAGCAGACGAGCAGTACTTC.

CDR3 DNA sequence: TGCGCCAGCAGCTCCCGGACGGTGAGCACAGATACGCAGTATTTT. Its translation: CASSSRTVSTDTQYF. This chain joins TRBV5-1 and TRBJ2-3; D unresolved. V lost 3 bases and J 0 bases, leaving 11 bases between the germline ends. Germline values: CDR1 SGHRS, CDR2 YFSETQ. The CDR3 extends over 15 amino acids.

The CDR3 nucleotides are TGTGCCAGCACCTCAGGGTGGACAGGCTACACCTTC. This translates into CASTSGWTGYTF. The gene calls are TRBV28 and TRBJ1-2; tentatively, D is TRBD1 (5 bases). V was pared by 7 bases and J by 8 bases, with 14 bases between. Germline lookup yields CDR1 MDHEN and CDR2 SYDVKM. This CDR3 contains 12 residues.

The rearrangement uses TRBV14 and TRBJ2-2; 8 bases match TRBD2. The CDR3 has 20 residues. V dropped 4 bases and J dropped 8; count of bases not matched to a gene: 24. Looked up from germline, CDR1 is SGHDN and CDR2 is FVKESK. The chain's CDR3 is CASSPLAGMRSGSLRGELFF. CDR3 bases: TGTGCCAGCAGCCCCCTCGCGGGGATGAGGAGCGGGAGCCTAAGGGGGGAGCTGTTTTTT. The full variable domain, completed using reference TRBV14 and TRBJ2-2, is EAGVTQFPSHSVIEKGQTVTLRCDPISGHDNLYWYRRVMGKEIKFLLHFVKESKQDESGMPNNRFLAERTGGTYSTLKVQPAELEDSGVYFCASSPLAGMRSGSLRGELFFGEGSRLTVL.

The chain employs TRBV2 and TRBJ1-4, with a possible D match to TRBD1 (6 bases). Trimming stripped 3 bases from V and 5 bases from J, with 10 bases between. The CDR3 is made up of 14 amino acids. Per the germline V gene, CDR1 is SNHLY and CDR2 is FYNNEI. CDR3 DNA: TGTGCCAGCAGTGAGGACAGTGTGAATGAAAAACTGTTTTTT. This sequence encodes CASSEDSVNEKLFF.

This rearrangement joins TRBV18 to TRBJ2-7, with 8 bases identical to TRBD2. Germline V gene sequence: CDR1 KGHSH, CDR2 LQKENI. This CDR3 region has 17 residues. V was clipped by 4 bases and J by 4 bases; unmatched bases: 15. CDR3 sequence (DNA): TGTGCCAGCTCACTTTCTATAGCGGGATTACTTGTATACGAGCAGTACTTC. Translation gives CASSLSIAGLLVYEQYF.

This rearrangement joins TRBV5-6 to TRBJ1-5, with a tentative D call TRBD1 (5 bases). V was shortened by 3 bases and J by 4 bases, with 11 bases between the two germline ends. Looked up from germline, CDR1 is SGHDT and CDR2 is YYEEEE. The CDR3 has 14 residues. Here the CDR3 reads CASSYWTLNQPQHF. The CDR3 DNA reads as TGTGCCAGCAGCTATTGGACACTTAATCAGCCCCAGCATTTT. Drawing the rest from reference TRBV5-6 and TRBJ1-5, the complete variable domain is DAGVTQSPTHLIKTRGQQVTLRCSPKSGHDTVSWYQQALGQGPQFIFQYYEEEERQRGNFPDRFSGHQFPNYSSELNVNALLLGDSALYLCASSYWTLNQPQHFGDGTRLSIL.

The chain joins TRBV9 to TRBJ2-1; D gene unclear. The V and J ends lost 0 bases and 3 bases respectively, with 13 bases between them. Germline V gene data show CDR1 as SGDLS and CDR2 as YYNGEE. This CDR3 is 16 amino acids long. The CDR3 region is CASSVAGGRDYNEQFF. The CDR3, as DNA: TGTGCCAGCAGCGTAGCGGGTGGGCGTGACTACAATGAGCAGTTCTTC.

The chain carries TRBV7-2 and TRBJ1-5, with 7 bases fitting TRBD1. The CDR3 spans 16 residues. Germline trimming cut 1 base from V and 6 bases from J; bases unmatched to any gene: 9. Germline V gene lookup returns CDR1 SGHTA and CDR2 FQGNSA. CDR3 coding DNA: TGTGCCAGCAGCTTAGAGGGGGCAGGGTGGGTTCAGCCCCAGCATTTT. Protein product: CASSLEGAGWVQPQHF.

The CDR3 reads CASRRLHDTEAFF. The CDR3 nucleotides are TGTGCCAGCAGGAGGCTACACGACACTGAAGCTTTCTTT. The chain recombines TRBV2 with TRBJ1-1; D unclear. The ends were cut back, 6 bases at V and 3 bases at J, with 11 bases in the middle. Germline V gene lookup returns CDR1 SNHLY and CDR2 FYNNEI. There are 13 residues in the CDR3.

V and J are TRBV11-2 and TRBJ1-1; tentatively, D is TRBD1 (6 bases). V was clipped by 5 bases and J by 4 bases, with 14 bases between them. This CDR3 comprises 14 residues. CDR1 is SGHAT, CDR2 FQNNGV, per germline. CDR3 region: CASSVAAQGTEAFF. In DNA, the CDR3 is TGTGCCAGCAGCGTAGCTGCACAGGGCACTGAAGCTTTCTTT. Filled out from reference TRBV11-2 and TRBJ1-1, the complete variable domain reads EAGVAQSPRYKIIEKRQSVAFWCNPISGHATLYWYQQILGQGPKLLIQFQNNGVVDDSQLPKDRFSAERLKGVDSTLKIQPAKLEDSAVYLCASSVAAQGTEAFFGQGTRLTVV.

The V call is TRBV7-3, the J call TRBJ2-3, with D maybe TRBD2 (5 bases). The length of the CDR3 is 14 residues. V was trimmed by 4 bases and J by 4 bases, leaving 12 bases between them. Germline CDR1 and CDR2: SGHTA and FQGTGA. In DNA, the CDR3 is TGTGCCAGCAGCTCGGACTCTCCGCCAGATACGCAGTATTTT. Translated, it gives CASSSDSPPDTQYF.

The V call is TRBV7-9, the J call TRBJ2-7; D remains ambiguous. V was trimmed by 5 bases and J by 7 bases, leaving 9 bases between them. The CDR3 has 11 amino acids. The V gene's germline CDR1 is SEHNR and CDR2 FQNEAQ (reference sequence). CDR3 coding DNA: TGTGCCAGCAGCCTTCTCTTGGAGCAGTACTTC. It encodes CASSLLLEQYF.